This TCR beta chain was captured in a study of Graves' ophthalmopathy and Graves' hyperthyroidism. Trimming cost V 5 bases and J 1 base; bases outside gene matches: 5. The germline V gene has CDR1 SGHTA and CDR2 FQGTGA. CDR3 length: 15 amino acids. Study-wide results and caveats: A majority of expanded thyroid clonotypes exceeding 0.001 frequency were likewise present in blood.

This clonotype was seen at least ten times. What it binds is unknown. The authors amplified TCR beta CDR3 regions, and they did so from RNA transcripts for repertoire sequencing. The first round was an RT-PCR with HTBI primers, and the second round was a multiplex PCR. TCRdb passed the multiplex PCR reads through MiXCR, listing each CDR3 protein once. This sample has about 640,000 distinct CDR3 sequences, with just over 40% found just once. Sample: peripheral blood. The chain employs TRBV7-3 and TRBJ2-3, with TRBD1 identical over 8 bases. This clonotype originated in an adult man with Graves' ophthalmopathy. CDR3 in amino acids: CASSPQGGGTDTQYF. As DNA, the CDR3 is TGTGCCAGCAGCCCACAGGGGGGAGGCACAGATACGCAGTATTTT. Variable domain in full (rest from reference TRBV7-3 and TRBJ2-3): GAGVSQTPSNKVTEKGKYVELRCDPISGHTALYWYRQSLGQGPEFLIYFQGTGAADDSGLPNDRFFAVRPEGSVSTLKIQRTERGDSAVYLCASSPQGGGTDTQYFGPGTRLTVL.